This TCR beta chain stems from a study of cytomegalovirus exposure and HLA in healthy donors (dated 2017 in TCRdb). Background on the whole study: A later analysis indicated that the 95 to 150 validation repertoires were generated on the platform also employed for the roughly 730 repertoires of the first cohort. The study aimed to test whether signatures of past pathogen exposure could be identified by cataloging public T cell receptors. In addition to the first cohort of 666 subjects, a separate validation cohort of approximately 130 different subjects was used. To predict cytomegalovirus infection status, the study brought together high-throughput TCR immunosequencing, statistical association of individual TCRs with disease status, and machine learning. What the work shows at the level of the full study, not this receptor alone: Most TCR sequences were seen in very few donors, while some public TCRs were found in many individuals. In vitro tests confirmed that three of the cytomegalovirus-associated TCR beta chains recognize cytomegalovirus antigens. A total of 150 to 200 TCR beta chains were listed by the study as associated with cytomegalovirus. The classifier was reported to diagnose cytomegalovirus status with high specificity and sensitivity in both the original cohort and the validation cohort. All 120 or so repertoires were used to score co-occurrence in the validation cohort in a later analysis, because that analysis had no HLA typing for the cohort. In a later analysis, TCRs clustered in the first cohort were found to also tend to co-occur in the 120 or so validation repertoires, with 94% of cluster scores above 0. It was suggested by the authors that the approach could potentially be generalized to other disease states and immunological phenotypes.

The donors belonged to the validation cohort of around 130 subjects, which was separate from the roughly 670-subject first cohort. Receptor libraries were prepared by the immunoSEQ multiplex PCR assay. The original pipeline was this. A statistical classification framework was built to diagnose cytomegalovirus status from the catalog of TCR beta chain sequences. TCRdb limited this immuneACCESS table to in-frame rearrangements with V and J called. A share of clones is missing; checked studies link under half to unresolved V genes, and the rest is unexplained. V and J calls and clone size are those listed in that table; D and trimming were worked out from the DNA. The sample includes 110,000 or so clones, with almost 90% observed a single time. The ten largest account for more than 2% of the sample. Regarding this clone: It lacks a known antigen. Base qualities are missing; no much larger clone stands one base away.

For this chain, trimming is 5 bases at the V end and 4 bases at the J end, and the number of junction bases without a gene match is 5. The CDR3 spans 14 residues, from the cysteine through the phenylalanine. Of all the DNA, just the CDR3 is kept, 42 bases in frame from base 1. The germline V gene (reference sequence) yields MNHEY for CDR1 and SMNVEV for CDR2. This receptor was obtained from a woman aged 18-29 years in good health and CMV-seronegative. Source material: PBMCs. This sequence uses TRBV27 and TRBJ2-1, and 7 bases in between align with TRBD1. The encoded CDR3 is CASSLGTDYNEQFF. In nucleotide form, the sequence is TGTGCCAGCAGTCTCGGGACAGATTACAATGAGCAGTTCTTC.